The source of this T cell receptor beta chain is a study of cytomegalovirus exposure and HLA in healthy donors. Study-wide context: Prior work identified around 100 million unique TCR beta sequences in roughly 180 million T cells. Study-wide results and limits: The authors listed around 150 TCR beta chains as cytomegalovirus-associated. Analyses of presence and absence presupposed an approximately uniform sequencing depth across donors. Most of the CMV-associated TCR beta chains (in a later analysis) appeared to be HLA-restricted.

It was with 60 Vbeta and 13 Jbeta primers that the PCR ran. Profiling relied on immunoSEQ multiplex PCR, and the TCRdb table lists in-frame clones only, not all of them. Of 100,000 or so clones in the sample, about 81% were seen once. A remark on this clone: The antigen remains undetermined.

Germline V lookup: CDR1 MRHNA, CDR2 SNTAGT. The CDR3 loop spans 14 amino acids. V lost 2 bases, J lost 4 bases, and 3 bases stayed unmatched. The receptor's source is a man aged 18 to 30 in good health and CMV-seronegative. The sample comprised PBMCs. J is TRBJ2-3 and V is TRBV6-4; TRBD2 agrees at 7 bases. The CDR3: CASSDGGSSDTQYF. DNA of the CDR3: TGTGCCAGCAGTGACGGCGGGAGCTCAGATACGCAGTATTTT.